This entry lists 27 T cell receptor beta chains sequenced from one sample in a study of blood T cell repertoires in COVID-19. Data came from immunoSEQ multiplex PCR; TCRdb stores just in-frame clones and leaves some out. Of hundreds of thousands of clones listed, approximately 84% are singletons. Source material: PBMCs or T cells enriched from blood (not recorded which). Receptors originate from a man aged 40-50 years who had recovered from COVID-19.

This sequence joins TRBV12-3 or TRBV12-4 and TRBJ1-2; no clear D gene. This CDR3 spans 10 amino acids. Trimming took 8 bases from V and 5 from J, leaving 6 bases between them. The CDR3 region has the DNA TGTGCCAGCTTCGGGTATGGCTACACCTTC. This translates into CASFGYGYTF.

The V call is TRBV7-3, the J call TRBJ1-2; TRBD1 aligns across 12 bases. J gave up 8 bases and V 4 bases, and 5 bases lay outside the gene matches. Germline V gives CDR1 SGHTA, CDR2 FQGTGA. CDR3 size: 14 residues. In DNA, the CDR3 is TGTGCCAGCAGCTCGGGACAGGGGGCTTGGGGCTACACCTTC. As protein: CASSSGQGAWGYTF.

The V call is TRBV7-9, the J call TRBJ2-5; D ambiguous. CDR1 and CDR2 (germline): SEHNR, FQNEAQ (reference sequence). The V gene lost 3 bases and the J gene lost 7 bases, with 9 bases spanning the gap. The CDR3 has 12 residues. The CDR3 DNA is TGTGCCAGCAGCTTCACTGTTGGGACCCAGTACTTC. This sequence encodes CASSFTVGTQYF.

This sequence joins TRBV5-4 and TRBJ2-2, with unresolved D. Germline V gene sequence: CDR1 SGHNT, CDR2 YYREEE (reference sequence). The CDR3 extends over 14 amino acids. Trimming took 0 bases from V and 4 from J, leaving 7 bases between them. In nucleotides, the CDR3 is TGTGCCAGCAGCTTGGCGGTCGGCACCGGGGAGCTGTTTTTT. Translating it yields CASSLAVGTGELFF.

The chain combines TRBV11-2 with TRBJ2-1, with D perhaps matching TRBD1 (5 bases). The CDR3 runs 17 residues. Germline V gene data show CDR1 as SGHAT and CDR2 as FQNNGV. V was trimmed by 3 bases and J by 6 bases, leaving 21 bases between them. The CDR3 nucleotides are TGTGCCAGCAGCTTGACCCAAGGCCAGGGTGGGTCCAATGAGCAGTTCTTC. It translates to CASSLTQGQGGSNEQFF.

The V gene is TRBV3-1 (or the pseudogene TRBV3-2), the J gene TRBJ2-1; the D gene is possibly TRBD1 (8 bases). Germline-derived CDR1 and CDR2 are LGHDT and YNNKEL (reference sequence). The CDR3 loop spans 14 amino acids. Trimming stripped 4 bases from V and 5 bases from J, with 12 bases between. The CDR3 here is CASSLQGGDNEQFF. CDR3 bases: TGTGCCAGCAGCCTACAGGGGGGGGACAATGAGCAGTTCTTC.

The chain couples TRBV30 to TRBJ2-3; 9 bases are a match to TRBD2. This CDR3 contains 16 residues. V shed 3 bases, J shed 2 bases, and the junction held 9 bases outside the gene matches. Germline CDR1 GTSNPN, CDR2 SVGIG (reference sequence). CDR3 sequence: CAWSIFSGGYTDTQYF. The DNA of the CDR3 is TGTGCCTGGAGCATTTTTAGCGGGGGATACACAGATACGCAGTATTTT. Full variable domain (outside the CDR3, taken from reference TRBV30 and TRBJ2-3): SQTIHQWPATLVQPVGSPLSLECTVEGTSNPNLYWYRQAAGRGLQLLFYSVGIGQISSEVPQNLSASRPQDRQFILSSKKLLLSDSGFYLCAWSIFSGGYTDTQYFGPGTRLTVL.

The chain has TRBV7-6 and TRBJ1-1, with 9 bases lining up with TRBD1. Looked up from germline, CDR1 is SGHVS and CDR2 is FNYEAQ. The CDR3 consists of 13 residues. With 5 bases clipped from V and 5 bases from J, the junction kept 3 bases outside the gene matches. DNA of the CDR3: TGTGCCAGCAGCATCGGGACAGGGACTGAAGCTTTCTTT. It encodes CASSIGTGTEAFF.

The chain employs TRBV29-1 and TRBJ1-2; D remains unclear. The CDR3 has 13 residues. Trimming left V 6 bases short and J 4 bases short, with 15 bases between. Germline V gene lookup returns CDR1 SQVTM and CDR2 ANQGSEA. The CDR3 is CSVEGSLGYGYTF. In DNA, the CDR3 is TGCAGCGTGGAGGGCTCCCTAGGCTATGGCTACACCTTC.

The chain carries TRBV11-2 and TRBJ2-7, with a tentative D call TRBD2 (6 bases). Trimming removed 5 bases from V and 4 bases from J, with 15 bases in between. Germline CDR1 is SGHAT and CDR2 is FQNNGV. The CDR3 is made up of 14 amino acids. For the CDR3, the DNA is TGTGCCAGCAGCCCGGCGGAGGGACCATACGAGCAGTACTTC. Protein sequence: CASSPAEGPYEQYF.

The V and J genes are TRBV19 and TRBJ1-3, with 8 bases fitting TRBD1. The CDR3 is 15 residues long. V gave up 6 bases and J gave up 0 bases; unmatched junction bases: 4. CDR1 is LNHDA, CDR2 SQIVND, per germline (reference sequence). The CDR3 region has the DNA TGTGCCAGTAGCGGACAGGGCGACTCTGGAAACACCATATATTTT. Amino acid sequence: CASSGQGDSGNTIYF.

This chain joins TRBV5-6 and TRBJ1-1, with 8 bases aligning to TRBD1. CDR1 and CDR2 from the germline V gene are SGHDT and YYEEEE. V lost 4 bases to trimming and J lost 5 bases; unmatched junction nucleotides: 13. This CDR3 has 16 residues. The CDR3 reads CASSPALQGARTEAFF. DNA for the CDR3: TGTGCCAGCAGCCCCGCCCTCCAGGGGGCGAGAACTGAAGCTTTCTTT.

This clone was seen once. This chain joins TRBV5-5 and TRBJ1-1; 7 bases fit TRBD1. This CDR3 is built from 16 residues. V lost 2 bases to trimming and J lost 6 bases; unmatched junction nucleotides: 13. Germline-derived CDR1 and CDR2 are SGHKS and YYEKEE (reference sequence). CDR3 loop: CASSFPGWTGSAEAFF. The CDR3 coding sequence is TGTGCCAGCAGCTTCCCGGGCTGGACAGGTAGTGCTGAAGCTTTCTTT.

The chain couples TRBV30 to TRBJ1-1; TRBD1 is a possible D gene (5 bases). Per the germline V gene, CDR1 is GTSNPN and CDR2 is SVGIG (reference sequence). The CDR3 totals 12 residues. With 4 bases removed from V and 3 bases from J, the gap between germline ends came to 9 bases. Here the CDR3 reads CAWNGGDTEAFF. Written as DNA, the CDR3 is TGTGCCTGGAACGGAGGGGACACTGAAGCTTTCTTT.

The V call is TRBV7-9, the J call TRBJ1-6, with D tentatively TRBD1 (6 bases). Per the germline V gene, CDR1 is SEHNR and CDR2 is FQNEAQ (reference sequence). The CDR3 has 15 amino acids. The V end was cut by 5 bases, the J end by 5 bases, with 13 bases between. The CDR3 sequence is CASSPARGNNSPLHF. The DNA of the CDR3 is TGTGCCAGCAGCCCGGCCAGGGGAAATAATTCACCCCTCCACTTT.

The chain uses TRBV5-6 and TRBJ2-2; 7 nucleotides line up with TRBD1. The germline gives CDR1 SGHDT, CDR2 YYEEEE. The CDR3 extends over 14 amino acids. Trimming cost V 0 bases and J 4 bases; bases outside gene matches: 0. The CDR3 sequence: CASSLDRGTGELFF. DNA for the CDR3: TGTGCCAGCAGCTTGGACAGGGGCACCGGGGAGCTGTTTTTT.

This sequence joins TRBV27 and TRBJ1-5; no clear D gene. The CDR3 has 16 residues. Per germline, CDR1 MNHEY and CDR2 SMNVEV (reference sequence). The V end was cut by 7 bases, the J end by 0 bases, with 16 bases between. CDR3 bases: TGTGCCAGCACCGCGACCGGACTCTATAGCAATCAGCCCCAGCATTTT. Its protein product is CASTATGLYSNQPQHF.

The chain couples TRBV6-4 to TRBJ1-6; D not certain. The V end was cut by 8 bases, the J end by 4 bases, with 9 bases between. CDR3 length equals 13 residues. Germline values: CDR1 MRHNA, CDR2 SNTAGT. Written as DNA, the CDR3 is TGTGCCAGCCGAGGGTCATATAATTCACCCCTCCACTTT. This codes for CASRGSYNSPLHF.

Remarks on this clone: A read error is likely here: a far larger clone is one base away. The chain couples TRBV12-3 or TRBV12-4 to TRBJ2-7; 9 bases agree with TRBD1. V shed 6 bases and J 2 bases; nucleotides not matched to a gene: 2. CDR3 length: 13 amino acids. The CDR3 sequence is CASSRDRAYEQYF. CDR3 nucleotides: TGTGCCAGCAGCCGGGACAGGGCCTACGAGCAGTACTTC.

This clone came up once. The CDR3 DNA follows: TGTGCCAGCAGTGCCCCTCTCACCCCAGGGGGCACAGATACGCAGTATTTT. Protein product: CASSAPLTPGGTDTQYF. The chain joins TRBV2 to TRBJ2-3, with D tentatively TRBD1 (6 bases). The V gene lost 4 bases and the J gene lost 1 base, with 18 bases spanning the gap. The length of the CDR3 is 17 residues. Germline V gives CDR1 SNHLY, CDR2 FYNNEI. Full variable domain (outside the CDR3, taken from reference TRBV2 and TRBJ2-3): EPEVTQTPSHQVTQMGQEVILRCVPISNHLYFYWYRQILGQKVEFLVSFYNNEISEKSEIFDDQFSVERPDGSNFTLKIRSTKLEDSAMYFCASSAPLTPGGTDTQYFGPGTRLTVL.

The rearrangement joins TRBV7-9 to TRBJ1-1; D possibly corresponds to TRBD1 (5 bases). Germline CDR1 and CDR2: SEHNR and FQNEAQ (reference sequence). This CDR3 has 13 amino acids. Trimming took 4 bases from V and 7 from J, leaving 13 bases between them. The CDR3 sequence: CASSSQARDEAFF. CDR3 bases: TGTGCCAGCAGCTCACAGGCGCGGGATGAAGCTTTCTTT. Full variable domain (rest looked up from reference TRBV7-9 and TRBJ1-1): DTGVSQNPRHKITKRGQNVTFRCDPISEHNRLYWYRQTLGQGPEFLTYFQNEAQLEKSRLLSDRFSAERPKGSFSTLEIQRTEQGDSAMYLCASSSQARDEAFFGQGTRLTVV.

The genes are TRBV30 and TRBJ1-3; D not resolved. The V end was cut by 0 bases, the J end by 0 bases, with 6 bases between. This CDR3 has 14 amino acids. Germline V gene sequence: CDR1 GTSNPN, CDR2 SVGIG (reference sequence). CDR3 sequence reads: CAWSVAGSGNTIYF. The CDR3 nucleotides read TGTGCCTGGAGTGTAGCGGGCTCTGGAAACACCATATATTTT.

This rearrangement joins TRBV3-1 (or the pseudogene TRBV3-2) to TRBJ1-6; D is ambiguous. The CDR3 loop spans 18 amino acids. CDR1 and CDR2 from the germline V gene are LGHDT and YNNKEL (reference sequence). The V gene lost 4 bases and the J gene lost 6 bases, with 22 bases spanning the gap. The CDR3 sequence is CASSRQGPGGNGNSPLHF. In nucleotides, the CDR3 is TGTGCCAGCAGCCGACAAGGCCCGGGCGGGAATGGTAATTCACCCCTCCACTTT.

The rearrangement uses TRBV3-1 (or the pseudogene TRBV3-2) and TRBJ2-7; 12 bases are a match to TRBD2. The germline V gene has CDR1 LGHDT and CDR2 YNNKEL (reference sequence). Unmatched junction bases numbered 4, after V lost 1 base and J lost 3 bases. The CDR3 consists of 16 residues. The CDR3 loop is CASSQGLAGAVYEQYF. The DNA of the CDR3 is TGTGCCAGCAGCCAAGGACTAGCGGGAGCTGTCTACGAGCAGTACTTC.

The chain carries TRBV3-1 (or the pseudogene TRBV3-2) and TRBJ2-2, with D possibly TRBD2 on 5 matching bases. The CDR3 consists of 14 residues. Trimming took off 1 base at V and 4 bases at J, with 7 bases between the two ends. The germline V gene has CDR1 LGHDT and CDR2 YNNKEL (reference sequence). The CDR3 loop is CASSQGLLTGELFF. CDR3 DNA sequence: TGTGCCAGCAGCCAAGGACTACTCACCGGGGAGCTGTTTTTT.

The chain carries TRBV7-2 and TRBJ2-5; D might be TRBD1 (5 bases). CDR1 is SGHTA, CDR2 FQGNSA, per germline. Trimming took off 5 bases at V and 5 bases at J, with 18 bases between the two ends. The CDR3 extends over 15 amino acids. The CDR3 nucleotides read TGTGCCAGCAGCCCGCCACCCCTGGGGCGGGAGACCCAGTACTTC. It encodes CASSPPPLGRETQYF.

This clone was counted once. This likely comes from a read error, as the CDR3 has no conserved phenylalanine or tryptophan at its end. Because the CDR3's place on the DNA is in doubt, the DNA is left out and the CDR3 is given as listed by TCRdb. This chain connects TRBV7-2 to TRBJ2-7; the table's D call, TRBD1, has no DNA check behind it. Ends included, the CDR3 has 9 residues. Germline-derived CDR1 and CDR2 are SGHTA and FQGNSA. This chain's CDR3 is CASSLGGPS.